The 20 T cell receptor beta chains given below trace back to one sample, sequenced in a study of T cells expressing NK-cell markers. TCRdb reprocessed the 5' RACE reads and stores each CDR3 protein as one record, lacking DNA. This repertoire includes about 550,000 distinct CDR3 sequences. The sample taken for sequencing was blood T cells: a sorted CD56 or NKG2C T cell subset, CD4+ or CD8+ T cells, or bulk PBMC T cells (not recorded which). Receptors originate from a young man in good health.

The chain has TRBV12-3 or TRBV12-4 and TRBJ2-7; absent DNA, TCRdb's TRBD2 call cannot be checked. This CDR3 is built from 15 residues. Here the CDR3 reads CASSRGTSLFDEQYF.

The rearrangement joins TRBV4-3 to TRBJ2-1; the D call from TCRdb, TRBD1, cannot be confirmed without DNA. The germline V gene has CDR1 LGHNA and CDR2 YSLEER. The CDR3 has 15 amino acids. CDR3 sequence reads: CASSPGTGGGYEQFF.

The rearrangement links TRBV5-1 to TRBJ2-3. CDR1 and CDR2 from the germline V gene are SGHRS and YFSETQ. CDR3 size: 15 residues. This CDR3 reads CASSLGGLAADTQYF.

The genes are TRBV19 and TRBJ2-1; TCRdb outputs TRBD1, but without DNA this stays unchecked. CDR3 length equals 16 residues. The germline V gene has CDR1 LNHDA and CDR2 SQIVND (reference sequence). This chain's CDR3 is CASSTRAAVSYNEQFF.

The chain links TRBV20-1 to TRBJ2-4. The germline CDR1 and CDR2 sequences are DFQATT and SNEGSKA (reference sequence). CDR3 length equals 13 residues. This CDR3 is CSADDTPGNIQYF.

The genes are TRBV29-1 and TRBJ1-2. In germline, CDR1 is SQVTM, CDR2 ANQGSEA. This CDR3 contains 13 residues. The CDR3 is CSALERREAGYTF. The variable domain in full, completed from reference TRBV29-1 and TRBJ1-2, reads SAVISQKPSRDICQRGTSLTIQCQVDSQVTMMFWYRQQPGQSLTLIATANQGSEATYESGFVIDKFPISRPNLTFSTLTVSNMSPEDSSIYLCSALERREAGYTFGSGTRLTVV.

The gene calls are TRBV7-6 and TRBJ2-3; TCRdb selects TRBD2, and the lack of DNA leaves this call unchecked. Looked up from germline, CDR1 is SGHVS and CDR2 is FNYEAQ. The CDR3 has 16 residues. The CDR3 here is CASSHSSALLTDTQYF.

The V call is TRBV5-1, the J call TRBJ2-5; TCRdb designates TRBD2, a call that cannot be tested without DNA. The CDR3 contains 17 residues. Germline loops: CDR1 SGHRS, CDR2 YFSETQ. The CDR3: CASSLYGGGPVFETQYF.

The chain carries TRBV5-1 and TRBJ1-1; there is no DNA to check the TCRdb D call of TRBD1. The CDR3 loop spans 13 amino acids. Germline-derived CDR1 and CDR2 are SGHRS and YFSETQ. This chain's CDR3 is CASASGGNTEAFF.

The gene calls are TRBV9 and TRBJ2-7. The CDR3 sequence is 15 residues long. Germline V gene lookup returns CDR1 SGDLS and CDR2 YYNGEE. This CDR3 is CASSVGGRDAYEQYF.

The chain recombines TRBV7-6 with TRBJ1-5; the TCRdb D gene call, TRBD1, has no DNA to confirm it. The CDR3 is 17 amino acids. CDR1 is SGHVS, CDR2 FNYEAQ, per germline. This CDR3 reads CASSLATGDLGDQPQHF. Full variable domain (missing parts from reference TRBV7-6 and TRBJ1-5): GAGVSQSPRYKVTKRGQDVALRCDPISGHVSLYWYRQALGQGPEFLTYFNYEAQQDKSGLPNDRFSAERPEGSISTLTIQRTEQRDSAMYRCASSLATGDLGDQPQHFGDGTRLSIL.

The V gene is TRBV5-1, the J gene TRBJ2-2; there is no DNA to check the TCRdb D call of TRBD2. The CDR3 extends over 16 amino acids. Germline lookup yields CDR1 SGHRS and CDR2 YFSETQ. This chain's CDR3 is CASSWGGLRGTGELFF.

The V gene is TRBV7-6, the J gene TRBJ2-3. Per germline, CDR1 SGHVS and CDR2 FNYEAQ. This CDR3 contains 14 residues. CDR3 protein: CASSLNRNTDTQYF.

The chain links TRBV5-1 to TRBJ2-2; TCRdb designates TRBD1, a call that cannot be tested without DNA. Looked up from germline, CDR1 is SGHRS and CDR2 is YFSETQ. This CDR3 contains 19 residues. The CDR3: CASSTWLVGGGGNTGELFF.

The chain is built from TRBV6-2 or TRBV6-3 and TRBJ2-3; the TRBD2 assignment by TCRdb is unverifiable without DNA. CDR1 MNHEY and CDR2 SVGEGT come from the germline V gene. This CDR3 region has 18 residues. This chain's CDR3 is CASRPRPGLASHTDTQYF.

This chain connects TRBV10-3 to TRBJ1-1; no DNA is available, so the TRBD1 call from TCRdb remains unchecked. This CDR3 comprises 16 residues. CDR1 is ENHRY, CDR2 SYGVKD, per germline. CDR3 amino acids: CAISESIGTVHTEAFF.

The chain uses TRBV7-8 and TRBJ2-7; TCRdb indicates TRBD1, and absent DNA this call remains unverified. Germline V gene sequence: CDR1 SGHVS, CDR2 FQNEAQ. CDR3 size: 14 residues. The CDR3 region is CASSSVRSTYEQYF.

The chain employs TRBV12-3 or TRBV12-4 and TRBJ2-5; no DNA is available, so the TRBD2 call from TCRdb remains unchecked. This CDR3 has 15 amino acids. The CDR3 sequence is CASSLISGREETQYF.

V and J are TRBV5-1 and TRBJ2-1; TCRdb indicates TRBD1, and absent DNA this call remains unverified. Looked up from germline, CDR1 is SGHRS and CDR2 is YFSETQ. This CDR3 contains 16 residues. The chain's CDR3 is CASSSGTGVEANEQFF.

The chain has TRBV25-1 and TRBJ2-1; TCRdb picks TRBD2, but there is no DNA to check that call. Per germline, CDR1 MGHDK and CDR2 SYGVNS. The CDR3 totals 19 residues. CDR3: CASSEYISRDGGFNNEQFF.